The 6 T cell receptor beta chains in this list originate from one sample, sequenced in a study of T cell responses to AZD1222 COVID-19 vaccine. Clones were sequenced by immunoSEQ multiplex PCR, and TCRdb holds only the in-frame ones, with some missing. The table includes 160,000 or so clones, 75% to 95% detected once. Sequencing was performed on peripheral blood, taken on day 0 of AZD1222 vaccination. The receptor set was obtained from an adult in good health.

The J gene is TRBJ2-1, the V gene TRBV6-5, with unresolved D. With 0 bases removed from V and 0 bases from J, the gap between germline ends came to 9 bases. CDR1 is MNHEY and CDR2 is SVGAGI in the germline V gene. This CDR3 region has 16 residues. In nucleotides, the CDR3 is TGTGCCAGCAGTTACTCGTGGCTGAGCTCCTACAATGAGCAGTTCTTC. As protein: CASSYSWLSSYNEQFF.

The chain's CDR3 is CASSLGVLHQETQYF. The CDR3 nucleotides read TGCGCCAGCAGCTTGGGTGTCCTACACCAAGAGACCCAGTACTTC. The chain recombines TRBV5-1 with TRBJ2-5; D unclear. Trimming pared 0 bases from V and 0 bases from J, leaving 9 bases between. This CDR3 comprises 15 residues. The germline V gene has CDR1 SGHRS and CDR2 YFSETQ.

This clone has just one count. CDR3 in amino acids: CASSYLVVNNEQFF. CDR3 bases: TGTGCCAGCAGTTACCTTGTGGTTAACAATGAGCAGTTCTTC. The rearrangement uses TRBV6-6 and TRBJ2-1; no clear D gene. Germline CDR1 reads MNHNY; CDR2 reads SVGAGI (reference sequence). The V end was cut by 2 bases, the J end by 5 bases, with 10 bases between. CDR3 length equals 14 residues.

V and J are TRBV19 and TRBJ2-2, with TRBD2 identical over 8 bases. The germline V gene encodes CDR1 LNHDA and CDR2 SQIVND (reference sequence). The CDR3 sequence is 15 residues long. V dropped 7 bases and J dropped 4; count of bases not matched to a gene: 8. For the CDR3, the DNA is TGTGCCAGTACCCTCGGGGGGGGGAGCACCGGGGAGCTGTTTTTT. It yields the protein CASTLGGGSTGELFF.

This clone was recorded only once. The chain carries TRBV6-5 and TRBJ2-3; TRBD1 might be the D (6 bases). The CDR3 loop spans 15 amino acids. Germline CDR1 MNHEY, CDR2 SVGAGI. Trimming left V 5 bases short and J 0 bases short, with 12 bases between. The DNA of the CDR3 is TGTGCCAGCAGTATGGACAGCATTAGCACAGATACGCAGTATTTT. Amino acid sequence: CASSMDSISTDTQYF.

A single count supports this clone. V usage is TRBV3-1 (or the pseudogene TRBV3-2) and J usage is TRBJ1-4, with TRBD1 matching over 8 bases. V trimming: 4 bases; J trimming: 3 bases; junction bases outside the gene matches: 13. The CDR3 sequence is 18 residues long. Looked up from germline, CDR1 is LGHDT and CDR2 is YNNKEL (reference sequence). CDR3 sequence: CASSPKDRVGESNEKLFF. DNA for the CDR3: TGTGCCAGCAGCCCGAAGGACAGGGTAGGGGAATCTAATGAAAAACTGTTTTTT.